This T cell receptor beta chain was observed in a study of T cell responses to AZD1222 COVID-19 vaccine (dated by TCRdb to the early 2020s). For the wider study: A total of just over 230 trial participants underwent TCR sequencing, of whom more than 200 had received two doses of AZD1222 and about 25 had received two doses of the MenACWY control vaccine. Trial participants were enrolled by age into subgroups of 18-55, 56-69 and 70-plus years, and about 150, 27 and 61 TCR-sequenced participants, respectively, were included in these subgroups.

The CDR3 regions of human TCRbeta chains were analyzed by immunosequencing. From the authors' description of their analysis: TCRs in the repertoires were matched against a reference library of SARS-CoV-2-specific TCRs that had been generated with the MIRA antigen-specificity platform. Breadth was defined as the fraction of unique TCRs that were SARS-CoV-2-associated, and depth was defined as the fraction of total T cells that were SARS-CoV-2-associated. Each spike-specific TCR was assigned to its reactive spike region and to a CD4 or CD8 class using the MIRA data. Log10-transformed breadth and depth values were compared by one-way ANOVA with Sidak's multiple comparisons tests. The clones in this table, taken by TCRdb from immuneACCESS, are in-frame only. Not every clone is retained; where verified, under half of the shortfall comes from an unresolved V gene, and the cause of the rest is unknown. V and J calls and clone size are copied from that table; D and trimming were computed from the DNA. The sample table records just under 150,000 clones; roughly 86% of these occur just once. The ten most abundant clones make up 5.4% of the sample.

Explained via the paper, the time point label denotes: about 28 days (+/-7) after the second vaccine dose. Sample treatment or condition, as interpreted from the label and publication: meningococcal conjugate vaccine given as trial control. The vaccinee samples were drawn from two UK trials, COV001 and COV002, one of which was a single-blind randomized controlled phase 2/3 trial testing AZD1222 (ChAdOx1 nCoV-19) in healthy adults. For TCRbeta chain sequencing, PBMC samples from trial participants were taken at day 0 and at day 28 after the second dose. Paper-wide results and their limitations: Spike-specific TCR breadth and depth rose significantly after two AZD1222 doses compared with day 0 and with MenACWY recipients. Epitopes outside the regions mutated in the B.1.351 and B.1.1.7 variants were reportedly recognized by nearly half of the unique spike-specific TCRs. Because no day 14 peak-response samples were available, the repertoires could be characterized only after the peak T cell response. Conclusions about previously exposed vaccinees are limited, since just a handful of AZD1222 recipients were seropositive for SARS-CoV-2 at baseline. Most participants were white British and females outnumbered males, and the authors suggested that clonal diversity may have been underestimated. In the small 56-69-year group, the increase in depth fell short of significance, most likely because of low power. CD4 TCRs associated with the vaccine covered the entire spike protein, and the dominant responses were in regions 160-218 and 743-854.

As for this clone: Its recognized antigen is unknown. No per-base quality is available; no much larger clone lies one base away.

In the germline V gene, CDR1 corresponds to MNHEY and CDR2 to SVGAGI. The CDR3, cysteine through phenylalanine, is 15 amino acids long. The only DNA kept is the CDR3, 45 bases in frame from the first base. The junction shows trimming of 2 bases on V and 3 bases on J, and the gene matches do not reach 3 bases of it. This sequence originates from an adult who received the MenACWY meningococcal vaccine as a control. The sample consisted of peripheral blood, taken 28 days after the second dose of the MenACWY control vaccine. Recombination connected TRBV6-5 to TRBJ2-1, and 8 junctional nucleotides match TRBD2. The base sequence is TGTGCCAGCAGTTACATTGGGACTAGCTACAATGAGCAGTTCTTC. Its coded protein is CASSYIGTSYNEQFF.